A selection of T cell receptor beta chains follows, all from one sample in a study of PD-L1 blockade in urothelial cancer. Repertoires were generated with immunoSEQ multiplex PCR, while TCRdb's copy carries only in-frame clones and drops some. The repertoire consists of 100,000 to 150,000 clones, with around 88% occurring once and the leading ten covering 2% to 2.5%. The source was PBMCs, collected around atezolizumab (anti-PD-L1) treatment. These receptors were collected from a man over 45 with urothelial cancer. CDR3s include the opening cysteine and the closing phenylalanine or tryptophan. The order of the fields is V gene, D gene, J gene, clone size, CDR3 DNA, CDR3 protein. The D gene is left open where the match is weak. Part of the rows lack a size; the others show once, few, many or a class for expanded clones.

v_call: TRBV18; d_call: -; j_call: TRBJ2-1; clone_size: -; cdr3_nt: TGTGCCAGCTCACCGACAGTGAACAATGAGCAGTTCTTC; cdr3_aa: CASSPTVNNEQFF
v_call: TRBV27; d_call: -; j_call: TRBJ2-3; clone_size: -; cdr3_nt: TGTGCCAGCAGTTTAAGGTCTCTTCGTCTAGGCAATACGCAGTATTTT; cdr3_aa: CASSLRSLRLGNTQYF
v_call: TRBV28; d_call: -; j_call: TRBJ2-7; clone_size: -; cdr3_nt: TGTGCCAGCAGTACGACACCGGGACACGACGAGCAGTACTTC; cdr3_aa: CASSTTPGHDEQYF
v_call: TRBV2; d_call: -; j_call: TRBJ1-1; clone_size: many; cdr3_nt: TGTGCCAGCAGTGAAGAGAGGAACACTGAAGCTTTCTTT; cdr3_aa: CASSEERNTEAFF
v_call: TRBV27; d_call: TRBD2; j_call: TRBJ2-7; clone_size: -; cdr3_nt: TGTGCCAGCAGTTTAAAGGGGACTAGCGGGAAAGCCTACGAGCAGTACTTC; cdr3_aa: CASSLKGTSGKAYEQYF
v_call: TRBV6-1; d_call: TRBD1; j_call: TRBJ1-1; clone_size: few; cdr3_nt: TGTGCCAGCAGTGAAGCGATCGGGACAGGGCGGACTGAAGCTTTCTTT; cdr3_aa: CASSEAIGTGRTEAFF
v_call: TRBV28; d_call: -; j_call: TRBJ2-2; clone_size: -; cdr3_nt: TGTGCCAGCAGTTCTCCCGGGACTCTAGACACCGGGGAGCTGTTTTTT; cdr3_aa: CASSSPGTLDTGELFF
v_call: TRBV28; d_call: -; j_call: TRBJ1-1; clone_size: -; cdr3_nt: TGTGCCAGCAGACCCTTTCAGGTAACCACTGAAGCTTTCTTT; cdr3_aa: CASRPFQVTTEAFF
v_call: TRBV4-2; d_call: TRBD2; j_call: TRBJ2-1; clone_size: few; cdr3_nt: TGTGCCAGCAGCCCGGGACTACATCTCTACAATGAGCAGTTCTTC; cdr3_aa: CASSPGLHLYNEQFF
v_call: TRBV6-5; d_call: TRBD1; j_call: TRBJ1-5; clone_size: -; cdr3_nt: TGTGCCAGCAGTACGGGACAGCCGAATCAGCCCCAGCATTTT; cdr3_aa: CASSTGQPNQPQHF
v_call: TRBV19; d_call: TRBD1; j_call: TRBJ2-1; clone_size: -; cdr3_nt: TGTGCCAGTAGTGTCGGGACAGGGACCGGTGAGCAGTTCTTC; cdr3_aa: CASSVGTGTGEQFF
v_call: TRBV6-6; d_call: TRBD2; j_call: TRBJ2-5; clone_size: -; cdr3_nt: TGTGCCAGCAGTTACGGACTAGCGGAAGAGACCCAGTACTTC; cdr3_aa: CASSYGLAEETQYF
v_call: TRBV7-2; d_call: -; j_call: TRBJ1-1; clone_size: -; cdr3_nt: TGTGCCAGCAGCCTAATGGGGGCTCGCCGTGAAGCTTTCTTT; cdr3_aa: CASSLMGARREAFF
v_call: TRBV5-5; d_call: TRBD1; j_call: TRBJ1-2; clone_size: -; cdr3_nt: TGTGCCAGCAGCCCACTGGTGAGGGGGCTAAGTGGCTACACCTTC; cdr3_aa: CASSPLVRGLSGYTF
v_call: TRBV5-6; d_call: -; j_call: TRBJ1-1; clone_size: -; cdr3_nt: TGTGCCAGCAGCCCGGGACACATGAACACTGAAGCTTTCTTT; cdr3_aa: CASSPGHMNTEAFF
v_call: TRBV2; d_call: TRBD1; j_call: TRBJ1-4; clone_size: -; cdr3_nt: TGTGCCAGCAGACCGGGACAGATTAATGAAAAACTGTTTTTT; cdr3_aa: CASRPGQINEKLFF
v_call: TRBV19; d_call: -; j_call: TRBJ2-1; clone_size: -; cdr3_nt: TGTGCCAGTAGTATAGATCGAGATGAGCAGTTCTTC; cdr3_aa: CASSIDRDEQFF
v_call: TRBV20-1; d_call: -; j_call: TRBJ2-7; clone_size: -; cdr3_nt: TGCAGTGCTAGGCCCTACTCCGAGCAGTACTTC; cdr3_aa: CSARPYSEQYF
v_call: TRBV20-1; d_call: -; j_call: TRBJ1-2; clone_size: -; cdr3_nt: TGCAGTGCTAGAGATCAGGGCGGCTACACCTTC; cdr3_aa: CSARDQGGYTF
v_call: TRBV18; d_call: -; j_call: TRBJ1-3; clone_size: once; cdr3_nt: TGTGCCAGCTCACCAGTAACCGGAGTCTCTGGAAACACCATATATTTT; cdr3_aa: CASSPVTGVSGNTIYF
v_call: TRBV5-4; d_call: TRBD2; j_call: TRBJ2-5; clone_size: -; cdr3_nt: TGTGCCAGCAGCTCCCCCGCGGGGGAGGAGACCCAGTACTTC; cdr3_aa: CASSSPAGEETQYF
v_call: TRBV7-2; d_call: TRBD2; j_call: TRBJ2-5; clone_size: -; cdr3_nt: TGTGCCAGCAGCTTAACTAGCGGGGTAAAAGAGACCCAGTACTTC; cdr3_aa: CASSLTSGVKETQYF
v_call: TRBV5-1; d_call: TRBD1; j_call: TRBJ2-7; clone_size: -; cdr3_nt: TGCGCCAGCAGCTTGGTCGGGACAGGGGTAATGAACGAGCAGTACTTC; cdr3_aa: CASSLVGTGVMNEQYF
v_call: TRBV29-1; d_call: -; j_call: TRBJ2-7; clone_size: -; cdr3_nt: TGCAGCGCCGGTGGGGGGTACTACGAGCAGTACTTC; cdr3_aa: CSAGGGYYEQYF
v_call: TRBV27; d_call: -; j_call: TRBJ2-7; clone_size: -; cdr3_nt: TGTGCCAGCAGTTTCACAGGGCTCACCTACGAGCAGTACTTC; cdr3_aa: CASSFTGLTYEQYF
v_call: TRBV28; d_call: TRBD2; j_call: TRBJ2-7; clone_size: -; cdr3_nt: TGTGCCAGCAGTTTGGGGACTAGCGTGGGCTACGAGCAGTACTTC; cdr3_aa: CASSLGTSVGYEQYF
v_call: TRBV4-1; d_call: TRBD2; j_call: TRBJ2-1; clone_size: medium-sized; cdr3_nt: TGCGCCAGCAGCCCACAGCGGGATGGGCAGTTCTTC; cdr3_aa: CASSPQRDGQFF
v_call: TRBV4-1; d_call: -; j_call: TRBJ2-7; clone_size: few; cdr3_nt: TGCGCCAGCAGCCAATTCACGGGCGGGCACGAGCAGTACTTC; cdr3_aa: CASSQFTGGHEQYF
v_call: TRBV7-9; d_call: TRBD1; j_call: TRBJ1-4; clone_size: -; cdr3_nt: TGTGCCAGCAGCTTAACCTCCGGGACAGCCGAAAAACTGTTTTTT; cdr3_aa: CASSLTSGTAEKLFF